This TCR beta chain was captured in a study of shared clonotypes between healthy human individuals. Study background: Used for every donor were three CD4 naive, three CD4 memory, two CD8 naive and one CD8 memory plate.

The length of the CDR3 is 14 residues. Germline lookup yields CDR1 LNHDA and CDR2 SQIVND (reference sequence). Trimming left V 3 bases short and J 8 bases short, with 14 bases between. All donors qualified as healthy HIV-negative adults and had experienced no recent acute infections or vaccinations. Adults of Caucasian background living in Nashville, Tennessee made up all donors. Replicate PCRs from sorted subsets contained around 200 ng DNA, which is roughly 30,000 T cell genomes. Clones were sequenced by immunoSEQ multiplex PCR, and TCRdb holds only the in-frame ones, with some missing. Of some 1,400,000 clones in the sample, about 96% were seen once.

Specimen: naive CD4+ T cells sorted from blood. Subset specified: CD45RA+ positively selected. The sequence derives from a man under 40 in good health. The V and J genes are TRBV19 and TRBJ2-1; a weak D match, TRBD1 (5 bases). CDR3 coding DNA: TGTGCCAGTAGTATCGAGCAGGGTCGGCATGAGCAGTTCTTC. It is translated as CASSIEQGRHEQFF.